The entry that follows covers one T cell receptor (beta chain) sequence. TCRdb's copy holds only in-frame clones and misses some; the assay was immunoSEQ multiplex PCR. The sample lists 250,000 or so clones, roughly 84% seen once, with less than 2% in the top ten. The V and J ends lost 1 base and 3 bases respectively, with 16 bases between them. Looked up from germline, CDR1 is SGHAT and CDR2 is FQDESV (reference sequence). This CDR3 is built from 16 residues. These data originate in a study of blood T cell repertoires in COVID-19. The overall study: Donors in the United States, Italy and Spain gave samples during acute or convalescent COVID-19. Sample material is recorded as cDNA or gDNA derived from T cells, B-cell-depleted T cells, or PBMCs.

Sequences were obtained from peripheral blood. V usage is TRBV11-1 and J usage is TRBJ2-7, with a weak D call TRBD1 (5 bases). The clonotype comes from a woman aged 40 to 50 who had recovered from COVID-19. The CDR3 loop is CASSLDSWQGNYEQYF. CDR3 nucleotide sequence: TGTGCCAGCAGCTTAGATTCTTGGCAGGGAAACTACGAGCAGTACTTC.